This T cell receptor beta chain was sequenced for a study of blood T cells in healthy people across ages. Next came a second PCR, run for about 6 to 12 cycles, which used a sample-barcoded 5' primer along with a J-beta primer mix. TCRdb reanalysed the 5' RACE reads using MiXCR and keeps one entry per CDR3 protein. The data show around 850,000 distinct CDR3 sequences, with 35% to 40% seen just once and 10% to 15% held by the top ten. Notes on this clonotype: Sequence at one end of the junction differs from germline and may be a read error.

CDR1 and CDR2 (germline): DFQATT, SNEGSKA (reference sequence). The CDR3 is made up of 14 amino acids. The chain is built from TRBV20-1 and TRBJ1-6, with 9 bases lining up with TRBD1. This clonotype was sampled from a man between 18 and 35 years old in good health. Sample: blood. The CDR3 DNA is TGCAGTGCTAGAGCGACAGGGGGAAATTCACCCCCCCACTTT. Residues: CSARATGGNSPPHF.